This TCR beta chain was documented in a study of early T cells in non-severe SARS-CoV-2 infection. Overall study: Unpaired chains resulted from sequencing bulk RNA of unsorted whole blood.

This CDR3 is 15 amino acids long. The V and J ends lost 4 bases and 3 bases, in that order; junction bases with no gene match: 8. Germline V gene data show CDR1 as SGHVS and CDR2 as FQNEAQ. cDNA molecules, individually, were tagged with unique molecular identifiers. TCRdb analysed the 5' RACE reads with MiXCR anew, one entry per CDR3 protein. Among about 33,000 distinct CDR3 sequences listed, 5% were seen once. This clonotype was seen many times. The genes are TRBV7-8 and TRBJ1-1; 7 bases match TRBD1. This receptor was taken from an adult who was a healthcare worker with PCR-confirmed SARS-CoV-2 infection or an uninfected control (not recorded which). Source material: whole blood. CDR3 coding DNA: TGTGCCAGCAGCTCCCCGGACAGGATGGACACTGAAGCTTTCTTT. Translation gives CASSSPDRMDTEAFF. The full variable domain, with the rest looked up from reference TRBV7-8 and TRBJ1-1, is GAGVSQSPRYKVAKRGQDVALRCDPISGHVSLFWYQQALGQGPEFLTYFQNEAQLDKSGLPSDRFFAERPEGSVSTLKIQRTQQEDSAVYLCASSSPDRMDTEAFFGQGTRLTVV.